What follows describes a single TCR beta chain. The sample comes from a study of blood T cell repertoires in COVID-19. Study-wide context: Samples taken during acute and convalescent COVID-19 were collected in the United States, Italy and Spain. The analysed material was cDNA or gDNA that came from T cells, B-cell-depleted T cells, or PBMCs.

As processed by the authors: How many nucleated cells were present was estimated from reference gene primer amplification. Using immunoSEQ multiplex PCR, the repertoire was profiled, and TCRdb retains in-frame clones only, with some absent. The V and J calls and clone size come from that table; D and trimming were worked out from the DNA. Of tens of thousands of clones in the sample, about nine tenths are singletons; the top ten hold roughly 1.5%. Trimming stripped 5 bases from V and 6 bases from J, with 15 bases between. This CDR3 has 14 amino acids. Germline values: CDR1 SGHVS, CDR2 FQNEAQ. This clonotype was sampled from a human donor in a cohort sampled during active COVID-19. V gene TRBV7-8 combines with J gene TRBJ2-3, with a tentative D call TRBD1 (5 bases). The sequencing input was peripheral blood. The CDR3 loop is CASSRSSRADTQYF. CDR3 nucleotides: TGTGCCAGCAGCCGTAGCAGCAGGGCCGATACGCAGTATTTT.